This T cell receptor (beta chain) was recovered during a study of a mutant IDH1 vaccine in newly diagnosed glioma. The overall study: Standard pretreatment was either radiotherapy, temozolomide, or, for most, radiochemotherapy with temozolomide.

The CDR3 spans 15 residues. Germline values: CDR1 SGHRS, CDR2 YFSETQ. V shed 4 bases, J shed 0 bases, and the junction held 7 bases outside the gene matches. Clones were read by immunoSEQ multiplex PCR, and TCRdb kept only the in-frame ones, dropping some. The table shows 85,000 to 100,000 clones, with 85% to 90% occurring only once. The time point: baseline, week 1 (first vaccination visit). The treatment: pre-vaccination baseline after standard-of-care therapy. The receptor comes from a woman between 45 and 60 years old with glioma. The chain couples TRBV5-1 to TRBJ2-7; 7 nucleotides align to TRBD2. The input for sequencing was PBMCs, taken from a glioma patient treated with radiotherapy, temozolomide or both. In nucleotides, the CDR3 is TGCGCCAGCAGCCCGGCGGGGGTGAGCTCCTACGAGCAGTACTTC. Encoded protein: CASSPAGVSSYEQYF. The full variable domain, with the rest looked up from reference TRBV5-1 and TRBJ2-7, is KAGVTQTPRYLIKTRGQQVTLSCSPISGHRSVSWYQQTPGQGLQFLFEYFSETQRNKGNFPGRFSGRQFSNSRSEMNVSTLELGDSALYLCASSPAGVSSYEQYFGPGTRLTVT.